The T cell receptor beta chain described here comes from a study of blood T cell repertoires in COVID-19 (dated by TCRdb to about 2020). Turning to the overall study: The collaborator samples originated in the United States, Italy and Spain and spanned the acute and convalescent phases of COVID-19. The material from the prospective study consisted of cDNA or gDNA derived from T cells, B-cell-depleted T cells, or PBMCs. The dataset comprised deeply sampled blood TCRbeta repertoires from subjects exposed to, actively infected with, or recovered from COVID-19. The repertoires were made available in a free public database intended to serve as a resource for research on the immune response to SARS-CoV-2. Samples came from the ongoing ImmuneRACE study (first 160 participants) plus 1,254 subjects from 6 global collaborators. The sample metadata nearly always contained a de-identified subject ID, COVID-19 status, age in years and sex. Where available, HLA class I and class II types were taken from metadata supplied by the sample provider and were not determined by assay-based typing. Study-wide findings and limitations: Clinical and demographic metadata were provided uncurated, with the amount varying by source and participant.

TCRbeta CDR3 regions were amplified from genomic DNA using the immunoSEQ Assay, a bias-controlled multiplex PCR. From the authors' description of their analysis: Nucleated cell counts per sample were estimated from amplification of reference gene primers within the assay. To quantify the absolute abundance of each unique TCRbeta CDR3 rearrangement, sequence reads were collapsed and filtered. For each sample, productive Simpson clonality was calculated by taking the square root of Simpson's diversity index across productive rearrangements. TCRdb obtained this table from immuneACCESS and retained in-frame rearrangements with V and J assigned. These tables miss some clones; where compared with another copy, unresolved V genes account for less than half of the shortfall, and the remainder is unexplained. That table is the source of V, J and clone size, and D and trimming were worked out from the DNA. This sample lists 90,000 to 120,000 clones; roughly nine tenths were detected once. The ten largest clones represent about 30% of the sample.

Collaborating institutions collected whole blood in K2EDTA tubes following their own protocols. Collaborator samples were shipped for TCRbeta analysis as frozen whole blood, isolated PBMCs, or DNA extracted from either sample type. V is cut by 3 bases and J by 8 bases, and the space between the germline ends is 14 bases. The germline V gene specifies SGHRS as CDR1 and YFSETQ as CDR2. Reading from cysteine to phenylalanine, the CDR3 counts 14 amino acids. Of the read, only the CDR3 DNA is kept; its 42 bases are in frame from base 1. Details on this clone: What this receptor recognizes is not known. Base quality data are lacking; no much larger clone is found one base away.

The TCR comes from an elderly woman with acute or convalescent COVID-19. The sample taken for sequencing was peripheral blood. This chain is built from TRBV5-1 and TRBJ1-4; the D segment could be TRBD1, given 5 matching bases. The CDR3 protein is CASSWGSQGEKLFF. Here is the DNA: TGCGCCAGCAGCTGGGGCAGTCAGGGAGAAAAACTGTTTTTT.